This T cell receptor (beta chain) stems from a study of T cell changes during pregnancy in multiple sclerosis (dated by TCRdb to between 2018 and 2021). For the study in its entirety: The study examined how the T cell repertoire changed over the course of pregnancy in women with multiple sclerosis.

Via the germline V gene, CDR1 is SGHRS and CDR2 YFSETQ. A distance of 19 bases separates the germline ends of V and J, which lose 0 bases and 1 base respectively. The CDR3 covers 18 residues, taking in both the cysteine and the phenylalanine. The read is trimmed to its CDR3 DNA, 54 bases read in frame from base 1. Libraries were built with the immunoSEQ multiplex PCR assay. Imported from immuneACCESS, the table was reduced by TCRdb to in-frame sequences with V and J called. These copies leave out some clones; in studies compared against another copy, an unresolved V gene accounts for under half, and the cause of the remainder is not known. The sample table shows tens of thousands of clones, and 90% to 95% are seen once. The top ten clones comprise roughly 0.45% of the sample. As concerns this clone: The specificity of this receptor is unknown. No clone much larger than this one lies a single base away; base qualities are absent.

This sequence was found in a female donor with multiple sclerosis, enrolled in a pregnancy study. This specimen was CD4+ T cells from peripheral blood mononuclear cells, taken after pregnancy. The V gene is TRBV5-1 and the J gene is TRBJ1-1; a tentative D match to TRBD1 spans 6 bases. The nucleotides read TGCGCCAGCAGCTTGGCCCTCCGGGGGGCAGGAGGGAACACTGAAGCTTTCTTT. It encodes CASSLALRGAGGNTEAFF.